The T cell receptor beta chain described here comes from a study of response to subunit inactivated influenza vaccine (dated by TCRdb to between 2018 and 2020). With respect to the entire study: Deep quantitative T cell receptor repertoire profiling was used in the study to track responses to a trivalent subunit inactivated influenza vaccine.

This clonotype came up a few times. Its antigen is still unknown. It has no much larger one-base neighbor in the sample; base qualities were not kept. The CDR3 goes from the cysteine to the phenylalanine over 13 residues. The CDR3 DNA has 39 bases and is translated from base 1. The junction shows trimming of 0 bases on V and 7 bases on J, plus 8 bases between the germline ends. Taken from the germline V gene, the CDR1 and CDR2 loops are SGHNT and YENEEA. The research as a whole found: According to the authors, only a limited number of new T cells may be recruited by each seasonal influenza vaccination.

Library generation was performed with RT-PCR. Data came from an Illumina HiSeq 2500. TCRdb itself trimmed the public reads at Q25 with fastp, ran MiXCR and retained productive beta chains. Each record represents a unique CDR3 protein, reported with the most common genes and DNA among its rows. This sample gives 560,000 or so distinct CDR3 sequences in total; around 8% of them show up just once. Roughly 13% of the sample is in the top ten clones. The sequence derives from a man aged 50-75 years who received an inactivated influenza vaccine. Donor details come from another sample of the same person, matched by shared clones. This specimen was PBMCs from blood, taken less than 25 months after vaccination. The chain joins TRBV11-3 to TRBJ2-3, with the D segment identity uncertain. For the CDR3, the sequence is CASSLDGSYTQYF. The DNA sequence reads TGTGCCAGCAGCTTAGATGGGTCCTATACGCAGTATTTT.